The 9 T cell receptor beta chains presented below share a single source sample, sequenced in a study of graft-versus-host responses after intestinal transplantation. Measured with immunoSEQ multiplex PCR; TCRdb has only the in-frame clones, and not every one. Of about 20,000 clones detected, around nine tenths appear once; the ten largest clones hold roughly 10%. The sequencing used PBMCs, collected approximately 230 days after intestinal transplant. Every receptor here comes from a human patient who received an intestinal transplant, so some T cells may come from the graft donor.

This clone is a singleton in its sample. V gene TRBV19 combines with J gene TRBJ1-1; TRBD1 might be the D (6 bases). The V gene lost 2 bases and the J gene lost 6 bases, with 16 bases spanning the gap. The CDR3 is 15 amino acids. CDR1 LNHDA and CDR2 SQIVND come from the germline V gene (reference sequence). In nucleotides, the CDR3 is TGTGCCAGTAGTATACTGCCTGGCAGGGGCCCTGAAGCTTTCTTT. Amino acid sequence: CASSILPGRGPEAFF. The whole variable domain, filled in from reference TRBV19 and TRBJ1-1, reads DGGITQSPKYLFRKEGQNVTLSCEQNLNHDAMYWYRQDPGQGLRLIYYSQIVNDFQKGDIAEGYSVSREKKESFPLTVTSAQKNPTAFYLCASSILPGRGPEAFFGQGTRLTVV.

This chain uses TRBV4-2 with TRBJ2-7; D might be TRBD1 (5 bases). The CDR3 extends over 16 amino acids. Looked up from germline, CDR1 is LGHNA and CDR2 is YNFKEQ. Trimming took off 0 bases at V and 3 bases at J, with 15 bases between the two ends. CDR3 bases: TGTGCCAGCAGCCAAGATGTGTCAGGGATGAGCTACGAGCAGTACTTC. Its protein is CASSQDVSGMSYEQYF.

The chain employs TRBV7-8 and TRBJ2-3; TRBD2 might be the D (6 bases). This CDR3 is built from 14 residues. V lost 4 bases and J 4 bases, leaving 12 bases between the germline ends. Germline loops: CDR1 SGHVS, CDR2 FQNEAQ. The CDR3 nucleotides are TGTGCCAGCAGCTCTCGGGCGGGGCCAGATACGCAGTATTTT. This sequence encodes CASSSRAGPDTQYF.

V and J are TRBV6-5 and TRBJ1-3; 7 nucleotides align to TRBD1. Germline CDR1 is MNHEY and CDR2 is SVGAGI. CDR3 length equals 15 residues. The ends lost 6 bases at V and 3 bases at J; junction bases unmatched: 8. The CDR3 sequence: CASSRRDSYGNTIYF. In DNA, the CDR3 is TGTGCCAGCAGCCGCCGGGACAGTTATGGAAACACCATATATTTT.

This clone is a singleton in its sample. V usage is TRBV5-1 and J usage is TRBJ1-6; D call uncertain. CDR1 and CDR2 (germline): SGHRS, YFSETQ. This CDR3 is 16 amino acids long. Trimming shortened V by 1 base and J by 5 bases, and 13 bases separated the two germline ends. The chain's CDR3 is CASSLFSGGDNSPLHF. The DNA for the CDR3 is TGCGCCAGCAGCTTGTTCAGCGGTGGGGATAATTCACCCCTCCACTTT.

V gene TRBV4-1 combines with J gene TRBJ2-3, with TRBD2 matching 8 bases. Trimming removed 1 base from V and 2 bases from J; junction bases left unmatched: 14. The CDR3 totals 19 residues. The germline gives CDR1 MGHRA, CDR2 YSYEKL. CDR3 loop: CASSQVGRRRRGDTDTQYF. In nucleotides, the CDR3 is TGCGCCAGCAGCCAAGTAGGGAGGAGGAGGCGGGGGGACACAGATACGCAGTATTTT.

The rearrangement joins TRBV4-1 to TRBJ1-6, with 7 bases that match TRBD1. V shed 4 bases, J shed 7 bases, and the junction held 7 bases outside the gene matches. The CDR3 covers 15 residues. Germline-derived CDR1 and CDR2 are MGHRA and YSYEKL. The CDR3 nucleotides are TGCGCCAGCAGCCCACGACAGGGAGAAAATTCACCCCTCCACTTT. This gives the protein CASSPRQGENSPLHF.

The chain joins TRBV5-6 to TRBJ1-5; D might be TRBD1 (5 bases). Germline lookup yields CDR1 SGHDT and CDR2 YYEEEE. This CDR3 has 15 amino acids. The V end lost 1 base, the J end lost 7 bases, and 15 bases lay between the germline ends. CDR3 region: CASSLQAIWGQPQHF. The CDR3 coding sequence is TGTGCCAGCAGCTTGCAGGCGATATGGGGCCAGCCCCAGCATTTT. Using reference TRBV5-6 and TRBJ1-5 for the parts outside the CDR3, the full variable domain is DAGVTQSPTHLIKTRGQQVTLRCSPKSGHDTVSWYQQALGQGPQFIFQYYEEEERQRGNFPDRFSGHQFPNYSSELNVNALLLGDSALYLCASSLQAIWGQPQHFGDGTRLSIL.

Here the CDR3 DNA reads TGTGCCAGCAGCTCCTGGACAGACGAAAATGAAAAACTGTTTTTT. Its protein product is CASSSWTDENEKLFF. V gene TRBV7-9 combines with J gene TRBJ1-4; tentative D call: TRBD1 (6 bases). Trimming cost V 4 bases and J 5 bases, with 14 bases left between them. CDR3 length: 15 residues. Germline assignment: CDR1 SEHNR and CDR2 FQNEAQ (reference sequence).